These 27 T cell receptor beta chains share one sample of origin, sequenced in a study of T cells in women clearing cervical HPV infection. TCRdb keeps only in-frame clones here, not all; method: immunoSEQ multiplex PCR. The listing contains 30,000 to 45,000 clones. Sequenced input: blood buffy coat. The receptors originated from a woman between 18 and 70 years old with a cervical HPV16 infection that either progressed to CIN3+ or cleared (not recorded which).

Details on this clone: The read comes to an end 3 residues before the CDR3 does, leaving the germline J gene to fill in the end. V gene TRBV7-9 combines with J gene TRBJ1-2; D unresolved. The V and J ends lost 3 bases and 2 bases respectively, with 4 bases between them. CDR3 length: 12 residues. Germline V gives CDR1 SEHNR, CDR2 FQNEAQ (reference sequence). CDR3 bases read: TGTGCCAGCAGCTTCCTCAACTATGGC. It is translated as CASSFLNYG. The whole CDR3 sequence reads CASSFLNYGYTF.

Of note for this clone: The read falls 3 residues short of the CDR3 end, and the missing part is taken from the germline J gene. V gene TRBV14 combines with J gene TRBJ2-5; TRBD1 agrees at 11 bases. CDR1 is SGHDN and CDR2 is FVKESK in the germline V gene. The CDR3 has 17 amino acids. Trimming took 5 bases from V and 3 from J; bases not matched to a gene: 11. The covered CDR3 bases are TGTGCCAGCAGCAAAGTTGGACAGGGGGCGAAGGAAGAGACC. Protein product: CASSKVGQGAKEET. The CDR3 reads in full as CASSKVGQGAKEETQYF.

With regard to this clone: The read terminates 3 residues before the CDR3 end, so the remaining end is supplied by the germline J gene. The rearrangement joins TRBV29-1 to TRBJ2-5; 8 bases line up with TRBD1. The CDR3 totals 13 residues. The germline gives CDR1 SQVTM, CDR2 ANQGSEA. J gave up 5 bases and V 6 bases, and 8 bases lay outside the gene matches. The CDR3 reads CSVRRGLMETQYF. The CDR3 bases that were read are TGCAGCGTGCGCAGGGGGCTGATGGAGACC.

In the case of this clone: The read gets to within 3 residues of the CDR3 end, and the germline J gene fills in the rest. V is TRBV18 and J is TRBJ1-2, with D possibly being TRBD1 (6 bases). This CDR3 has 16 amino acids. Germline V gene data show CDR1 as KGHSH and CDR2 as LQKENI. CDR3 DNA (partial): TGTGCCAGCTCACCAATTGGCGGGGGGCATGGGAATGAC. It encodes CASSPIGGGHGND. The CDR3 in full is CASSPIGGGHGNDYTF. Using reference TRBV18 and TRBJ1-2 for the parts outside the CDR3, the full variable domain is NAGVMQNPRHLVRRRGQEARLRCSPMKGHSHVYWYRQLPEEGLKFMVYLQKENIIDESGMPKERFSAEFPKEGPSILRIQQVVRGDSAAYFCASSPIGGGHGNDYTFGSGTRLTVV.

To note about this clone: The CDR3 end is not reached by the read, which stops 3 residues before it; the germline J gene fills it in. This sequence joins TRBV5-1 and TRBJ1-6; 11 nucleotides match TRBD1. The germline V gene encodes CDR1 SGHRS and CDR2 YFSETQ. J was trimmed by 10 bases and V by 4 bases; bases with no gene match: 7. The CDR3 totals 15 residues. The CDR3 here is CASSDGTGGESPLHF. The part of the CDR3 DNA that was read is TGCGCCAGCAGCGACGGGACAGGGGGAGAATCACCC.

Of note for this clone: The CDR3 is cut off 3 residues early in the read; its end comes from the germline J gene. The chain recombines TRBV5-1 with TRBJ1-2; a possible D gene is TRBD1 (6 bases). The V end was cut by 4 bases, the J end by 4 bases, with 23 bases between. The V gene's germline CDR1 is SGHRS and CDR2 YFSETQ. The CDR3 length is 17 residues. The CDR3 sequence: CASSLFVPIQGPYGYTF. Partial CDR3 DNA: TGCGCCAGCAGCCTTTTCGTCCCGATACAGGGCCCCTATGGC. Full variable domain (outside the CDR3, taken from reference TRBV5-1 and TRBJ1-2): KAGVTQTPRYLIKTRGQQVTLSCSPISGHRSVSWYQQTPGQGLQFLFEYFSETQRNKGNFPGRFSGRQFSNSRSEMNVSTLELGDSALYLCASSLFVPIQGPYGYTFGSGTRLTVV.

As concerns this clone: Read coverage stops 3 residues before the CDR3 terminus; the germline J gene supplies the remainder. This chain joins TRBV5-1 and TRBJ1-1, with no clear D. The germline V gene has CDR1 SGHRS and CDR2 YFSETQ. V gave up 5 bases and J gave up 1 base, with 15 bases separating them. The CDR3 runs 15 residues. This chain's CDR3 is CASSIGQAGNTEAFF. The covered CDR3 bases are TGCGCCAGCAGTATCGGTCAGGCTGGGAACACTGAA. Supplemented by reference TRBV5-1 and TRBJ1-1, the full variable domain reads KAGVTQTPRYLIKTRGQQVTLSCSPISGHRSVSWYQQTPGQGLQFLFEYFSETQRNKGNFPGRFSGRQFSNSRSEMNVSTLELGDSALYLCASSIGQAGNTEAFFGQGTRLTVV.

As concerns this clone: The read ends 3 residues before the CDR3 terminus; that terminus is restored from the germline J gene. The chain has TRBV29-1 and TRBJ2-7; D possibly corresponds to TRBD1 (6 bases). The CDR3 is made up of 14 amino acids. Germline CDR1 is SQVTM and CDR2 is ANQGSEA. Trimming removed 7 bases at V and 4 bases at J, with 20 bases between. This CDR3 is CSARGGDTQYEQYF. Partial CDR3 DNA: TGCAGCGCCCGGGGTGGGGACACTCAATACGAG.

Concerning this clone: The read ends 3 residues before the CDR3 terminus; that terminus is restored from the germline J gene. The V and J genes are TRBV5-1 and TRBJ2-3; D remains ambiguous. The V end lost 0 bases, the J end lost 8 bases, and 16 bases lay between the germline ends. The CDR3 loop spans 15 amino acids. The V gene's germline CDR1 is SGHRS and CDR2 YFSETQ. The CDR3 loop reads CASSLGLAEVGTQYF. CDR3 DNA, as far as it was read: TGCGCCAGCAGCTTGGGACTCGCAGAGGTTGGTACG. Filled out from reference TRBV5-1 and TRBJ2-3, the complete variable domain reads KAGVTQTPRYLIKTRGQQVTLSCSPISGHRSVSWYQQTPGQGLQFLFEYFSETQRNKGNFPGRFSGRQFSNSRSEMNVSTLELGDSALYLCASSLGLAEVGTQYFGPGTRLTVL.

Notes on this clone: The read ends 3 residues before the CDR3 terminus; that terminus is restored from the germline J gene. The chain joins TRBV5-1 to TRBJ1-6; 11 bases fit TRBD1. The germline V gene has CDR1 SGHRS and CDR2 YFSETQ. The CDR3 covers 14 residues. The V segment lost 2 bases and the J segment 9 bases; nucleotides outside the gene matches: 1. CDR3: CASSFGTGGSPLHF. CDR3 DNA, as far as it was read: TGCGCCAGCAGCTTTGGGACAGGGGGTTCACCC.

As regards this clone: The junction differs from germline at one of its ends, possibly a read error. The CDR3 goes on 3 residues after the read ends, and that part is filled in from the germline J gene. J is TRBJ2-5 and V is TRBV2; 8 bases are shared with TRBD2. CDR3 length equals 16 residues. Germline CDR1 reads SNHLY; CDR2 reads FYNNEI. The CDR3 protein is CASSKATSGIQETQYF. The CDR3 bases that were read are TGTGCCAGCAGTAAAGCAACTAGCGGCATACAAGAGACC.

Note on this clone: The sequence runs out 3 residues before the end of the CDR3; the remainder is reconstructed from the germline J gene. The V call is TRBV7-6, the J call TRBJ1-2, with D maybe TRBD1 (5 bases). CDR1 and CDR2 from the germline V gene are SGHVS and FNYEAQ. The CDR3 runs to 13 residues. Trimming removed 0 bases at V and 6 bases at J, with 8 bases between. The part of the CDR3 DNA that was read is TGTGCCAGCAGCTTAGCAGGGGAGGATGGC. Encoded protein: CASSLAGEDG. The whole CDR3 protein is CASSLAGEDGYTF.

About this clone itself: The sequence runs out 3 residues before the end of the CDR3; the remainder is reconstructed from the germline J gene. The chain combines TRBV7-2 with TRBJ1-6; a weak D match, TRBD1 (6 bases). Trimming took 6 bases from V and 7 from J, leaving 16 bases between them. The CDR3 covers 15 residues. Germline V gene data show CDR1 as SGHTA and CDR2 as FQGNSA. CDR3 bases read: TGTGCCAGCAGTCCAGACTCAGGGGCAAATTCACCC. It encodes CASSPDSGANSP. The CDR3 as a whole reads CASSPDSGANSPLHF.

With regard to this clone: Read sequence stops 3 residues before the CDR3 end, and the germline J gene provides the missing end. The chain uses TRBV7-2 and TRBJ1-3, with a weak D call TRBD1 (5 bases). Germline V gene sequence: CDR1 SGHTA, CDR2 FQGNSA. This CDR3 region has 13 residues. CDR3 region: CASSLAMGGGIYF. Incomplete CDR3 DNA: TGTGCCAGCAGCTTAGCGATGGGGGGAGGG.

For this clone: The sequenced fragment ends 3 residues before the CDR3 boundary, so the rest is inferred from the germline J gene. V is TRBV19 and J is TRBJ1-5; D gene uncertain. In germline, CDR1 is LNHDA, CDR2 SQIVND (reference sequence). The CDR3 length is 13 residues. V was trimmed by 6 bases and J by 6 bases, leaving 12 bases between them. The sequenced part of the CDR3 DNA is TGTGCCAGTAGCGCCAGGATAAGTCAGCCC. Amino acids: CASSARISQP. The entire CDR3 sequence reads CASSARISQPQHF.

As for this clone: The CDR3 end falls 3 residues outside the read, so it is completed with the germline J gene. This rearrangement joins TRBV19 to TRBJ2-1, with D possibly matching TRBD1 (6 bases). The CDR3 runs 14 residues. Germline CDR1 reads LNHDA; CDR2 reads SQIVND (reference sequence). Trimming cost V 4 bases and J 9 bases, with 16 bases left between them. CDR3 DNA, as far as it was read: TGTGCCAGTAGTAGATCCTTCTTAGGGGGTGAG. Translating it yields CASSRSFLGGE. The CDR3, in full, reads CASSRSFLGGEQFF.

As for this clone: The read terminates 3 residues before the CDR3 end, so the remaining end is supplied by the germline J gene. The gene calls are TRBV7-3 and TRBJ1-1; D gene unclear. This CDR3 is 13 amino acids long. Germline assignment: CDR1 SGHTA and CDR2 FQGTGA. The V end was cut by 4 bases, the J end by 1 base, with 7 bases between. CDR3 DNA, as far as it was read: TGTGCCAGCAGCTCCCGACAGAACACTGAA. It translates to CASSSRQNTE. From start to end, the CDR3 is CASSSRQNTEAFF.

As to this clone: The read halts 3 residues ahead of the CDR3 end, with the missing end drawn from the germline J gene. This chain joins TRBV18 and TRBJ2-3, with a weak D call TRBD2 (5 bases). Germline V gives CDR1 KGHSH, CDR2 LQKENI. This CDR3 is 12 amino acids long. CDR3 DNA (partial): TGTGCCAGCTCACCACCCGGGGAGACG. It encodes CASSPPGET. The whole CDR3 sequence reads CASSPPGETQYF.

As for this clone: The CDR3 end lies 3 residues beyond the end of the read and is filled in from the germline J gene. The chain joins TRBV11-3 to TRBJ2-1, with 8 bases fitting TRBD2. The CDR3 totals 15 residues. CDR1 and CDR2 (germline): SGHNT, YENEEA. Trimming took 5 bases from V and 2 from J; bases not matched to a gene: 5. CDR3 residues: CASSLTAGAYNEQFF. The sequenced part of the CDR3 DNA is TGTGCCAGCAGCCTTACAGCGGGGGCCTACAATGAG.

With regard to this clone: Read data end 3 residues before the CDR3 end; the end is taken from the germline J gene. This chain links TRBV18 with TRBJ1-2; D unclear. The germline V gene has CDR1 KGHSH and CDR2 LQKENI. V lost 0 bases and J lost 2, with 4 bases in between. The CDR3 covers 13 residues. CDR3 amino acids: CASSPPTNYGYTF. The sequenced CDR3 bases are TGTGCCAGCTCACCACCTACAAACTATGGC.

About this clone itself: Coverage ceases 3 residues before the CDR3 finishes, and the germline J gene fills in the end. J is TRBJ2-3 and V is TRBV2, with 10 bases fitting TRBD2. The germline V gene has CDR1 SNHLY and CDR2 FYNNEI. This CDR3 has 15 residues. Incomplete CDR3 DNA: TGTGCCAGCAGTCGACTAGCGGGCCTGAAAGAGACG. This sequence encodes CASSRLAGLKET. The full CDR3 protein reads CASSRLAGLKETQYF.

As concerns this clone: The read ends 3 residues shy of where the CDR3 ends; the end is completed using the germline J gene. The V and J genes are TRBV2 and TRBJ2-1; maybe TRBD2 (6 bases). Looked up from germline, CDR1 is SNHLY and CDR2 is FYNNEI. Trimming pared 5 bases from V and 4 bases from J, leaving 15 bases between. This CDR3 spans 15 amino acids. CDR3 bases read: TGTGCCAGCAGTCGGGACTCGACTGAATACAATGAG. It encodes CASSRDSTEYNE. In full, the CDR3 is CASSRDSTEYNEQFF.

Comment on this clone: The read ends 3 residues early relative to the CDR3; the germline J gene fills the gap. V and J are TRBV7-2 and TRBJ2-3; 7 bases agree with TRBD2. Germline V gives CDR1 SGHTA, CDR2 FQGNSA. The CDR3 is 14 residues long. The sequenced part of the CDR3 DNA is TGTGCCAGCAGCTTCCAACTAGCGCGGGAGACG. Protein product: CASSFQLARET. The complete CDR3 sequence is CASSFQLARETQYF.

For this clone: The read is 3 residues too short to cover the CDR3 end, so that end is filled in from the germline J gene. The rearrangement links TRBV7-9 to TRBJ2-2, with D perhaps TRBD1 (6 bases). The CDR3 sequence is 14 residues long. From germline, CDR1 is SEHNR and CDR2 FQNEAQ (reference sequence). The CDR3 DNA, read in part, is TGTGCCAGCGTAGACGTACAGGGAGACGAAAAG. As protein: CASVDVQGDEK. The full CDR3 protein reads CASVDVQGDEKLFF.

About this clone itself: The read ends 3 residues before the CDR3 terminus; that terminus is restored from the germline J gene. The chain links TRBV6-2 or TRBV6-3 to TRBJ2-3; TRBD2 matches 7 bases. CDR1 is MNHEY, CDR2 SVGEGT, per germline. The J segment lost 0 bases and the V segment lost 5 bases, leaving 5 bases of the junction unmatched. This CDR3 comprises 15 residues. Partial CDR3 DNA: TGTGCCAGCAGTCCACTAGCGCGGAGCACAGATACG. Translated: CASSPLARSTDT. The whole CDR3 region reads CASSPLARSTDTQYF.

Comment on this clone: Read coverage stops 3 residues before the CDR3 terminus; the germline J gene supplies the remainder. The genes are TRBV18 and TRBJ1-2; tentatively, D is TRBD1 (6 bases). Looked up from germline, CDR1 is KGHSH and CDR2 is LQKENI. V was pared by 0 bases and J by 6 bases, with 20 bases between. CDR3 length: 17 amino acids. The CDR3 DNA, read in part, is TGTGCCAGCTCACCACCGCGGACAGAATCGGTTTACGATGGC. Amino acids: CASSPPRTESVYDG. The whole CDR3 is CASSPPRTESVYDGYTF.

Comment on this clone: The read stops 3 residues short of the end of the CDR3; the missing end is completed from the germline J gene. The chain carries TRBV2 and TRBJ2-3; D is undetermined. The V end lost 8 bases, the J end lost 2 bases, and 11 bases lay between the germline ends. Germline V gives CDR1 SNHLY, CDR2 FYNNEI. The CDR3 contains 13 residues. CDR3: CASSYQITDTQYF. The CDR3 DNA, read in part, is TGTGCCAGCTCGTATCAGATCACAGATACG. Drawing the rest from reference TRBV2 and TRBJ2-3, the complete variable domain is EPEVTQTPSHQVTQMGQEVILRCVPISNHLYFYWYRQILGQKVEFLVSFYNNEISEKSEIFDDQFSVERPDGSNFTLKIRSTKLEDSAMYFCASSYQITDTQYFGPGTRLTVL.